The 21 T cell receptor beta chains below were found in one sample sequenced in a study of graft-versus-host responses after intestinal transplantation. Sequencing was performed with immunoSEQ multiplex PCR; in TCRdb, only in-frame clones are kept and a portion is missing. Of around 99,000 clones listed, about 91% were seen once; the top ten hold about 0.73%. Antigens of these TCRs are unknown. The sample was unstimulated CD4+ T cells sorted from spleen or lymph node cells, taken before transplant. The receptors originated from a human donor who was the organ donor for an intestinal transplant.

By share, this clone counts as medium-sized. CDR3 coding DNA: TGTGTCAGCACAGGGGGCTATGGCTACACCTTC. Its protein product is CVSTGGYGYTF. This chain links TRBV7-5 with TRBJ1-2; TRBD1, the D gene given by the table, was not confirmed from the DNA. TRBV7-5 is reported as a pseudogene. CDR3 size: 11 residues.

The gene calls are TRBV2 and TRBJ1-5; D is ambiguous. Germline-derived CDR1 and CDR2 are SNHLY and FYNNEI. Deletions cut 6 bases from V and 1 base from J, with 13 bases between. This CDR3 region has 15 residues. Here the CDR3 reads CASSGSQVSNQPQHF. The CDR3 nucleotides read TGTGCCAGCAGCGGATCTCAGGTCAGCAATCAGCCCCAGCATTTT. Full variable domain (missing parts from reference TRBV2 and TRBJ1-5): EPEVTQTPSHQVTQMGQEVILRCVPISNHLYFYWYRQILGQKVEFLVSFYNNEISEKSEIFDDQFSVERPDGSNFTLKIRSTKLEDSAMYFCASSGSQVSNQPQHFGDGTRLSIL.

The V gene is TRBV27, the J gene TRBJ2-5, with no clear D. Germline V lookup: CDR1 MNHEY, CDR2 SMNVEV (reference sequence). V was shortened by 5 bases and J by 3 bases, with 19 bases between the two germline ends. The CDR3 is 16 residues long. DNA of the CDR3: TGTGCCAGCAGTCGCTCGTTGGGCCGAGGAGAAGAGACCCAGTACTTC. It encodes CASSRSLGRGEETQYF.

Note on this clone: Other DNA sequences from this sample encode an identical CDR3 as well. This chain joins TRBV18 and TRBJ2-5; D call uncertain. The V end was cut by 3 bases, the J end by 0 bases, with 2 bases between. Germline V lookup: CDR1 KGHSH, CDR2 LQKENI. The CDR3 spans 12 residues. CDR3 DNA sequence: TGTGCCAGCTCACCGTACCAAGAGACCCAGTACTTC. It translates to CASSPYQETQYF.

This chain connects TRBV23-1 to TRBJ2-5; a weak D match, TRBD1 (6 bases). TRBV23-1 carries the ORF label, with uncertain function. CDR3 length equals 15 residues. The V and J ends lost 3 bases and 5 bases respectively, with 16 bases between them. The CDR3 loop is CASSHPGQRGETQYF. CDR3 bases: TGCGCCAGCAGTCACCCTGGACAGAGAGGGGAGACCCAGTACTTC.

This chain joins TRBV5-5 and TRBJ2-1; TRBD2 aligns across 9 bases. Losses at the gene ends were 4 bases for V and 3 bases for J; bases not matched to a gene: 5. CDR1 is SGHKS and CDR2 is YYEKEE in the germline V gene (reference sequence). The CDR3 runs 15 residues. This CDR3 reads CASSSLAGNYNEQFF. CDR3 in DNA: TGTGCCAGCAGCAGTCTAGCGGGGAACTACAATGAGCAGTTCTTC.

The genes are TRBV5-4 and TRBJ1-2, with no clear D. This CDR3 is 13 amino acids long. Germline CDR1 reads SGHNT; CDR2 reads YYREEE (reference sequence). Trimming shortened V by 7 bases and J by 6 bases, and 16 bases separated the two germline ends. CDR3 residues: CASSLQHGHGYTF. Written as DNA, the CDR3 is TGTGCCAGCTCCCTTCAGCATGGGCATGGCTACACCTTC.

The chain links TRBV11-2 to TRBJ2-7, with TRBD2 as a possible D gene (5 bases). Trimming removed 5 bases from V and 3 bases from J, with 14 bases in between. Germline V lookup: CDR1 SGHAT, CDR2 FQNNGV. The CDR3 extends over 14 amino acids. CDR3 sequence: CASSPAPGLYEQYF. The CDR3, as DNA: TGTGCCAGCAGCCCTGCCCCAGGACTCTACGAGCAGTACTTC. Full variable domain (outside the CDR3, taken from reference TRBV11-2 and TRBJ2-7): EAGVAQSPRYKIIEKRQSVAFWCNPISGHATLYWYQQILGQGPKLLIQFQNNGVVDDSQLPKDRFSAERLKGVDSTLKIQPAKLEDSAVYLCASSPAPGLYEQYFGPGTRLTVT.

The CDR3 DNA reads TGTGCCAGCAGTGAATTGGGAGGCCTACAAGAGACCCAGTACTTC. Protein sequence: CASSELGGLQETQYF. The V gene is TRBV6-1, the J gene TRBJ2-5; D is perhaps TRBD2 (6 bases). Trimming cost V 2 bases and J 2 bases, with 12 bases left between them. CDR3 size: 15 residues. In germline, CDR1 is MNHNS, CDR2 SASEGT.

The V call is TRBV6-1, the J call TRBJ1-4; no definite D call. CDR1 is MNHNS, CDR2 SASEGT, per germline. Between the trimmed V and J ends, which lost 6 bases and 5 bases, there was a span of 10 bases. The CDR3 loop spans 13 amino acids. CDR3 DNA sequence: TGTGCCAGCAGGGCACACCAGAATGAAAAACTGTTTTTT. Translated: CASRAHQNEKLFF.

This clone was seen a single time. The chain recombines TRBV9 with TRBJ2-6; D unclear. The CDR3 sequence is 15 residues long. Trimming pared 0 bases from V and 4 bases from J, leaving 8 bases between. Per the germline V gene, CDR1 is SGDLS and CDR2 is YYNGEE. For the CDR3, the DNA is TGTGCCAGCAGCGTAGGACTGGAGGGGGCCAACGTCCTGACTTTC. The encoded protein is CASSVGLEGANVLTF.

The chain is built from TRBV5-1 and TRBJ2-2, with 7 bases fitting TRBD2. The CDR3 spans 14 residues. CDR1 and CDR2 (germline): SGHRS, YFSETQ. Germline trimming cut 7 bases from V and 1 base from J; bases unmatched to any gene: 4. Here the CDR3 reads CASAPSGNTGELFF. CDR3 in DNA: TGCGCCAGCGCCCCTAGCGGGAACACCGGGGAGCTGTTTTTT. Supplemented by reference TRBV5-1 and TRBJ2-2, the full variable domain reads KAGVTQTPRYLIKTRGQQVTLSCSPISGHRSVSWYQQTPGQGLQFLFEYFSETQRNKGNFPGRFSGRQFSNSRSEMNVSTLELGDSALYLCASAPSGNTGELFFGEGSRLTVL.

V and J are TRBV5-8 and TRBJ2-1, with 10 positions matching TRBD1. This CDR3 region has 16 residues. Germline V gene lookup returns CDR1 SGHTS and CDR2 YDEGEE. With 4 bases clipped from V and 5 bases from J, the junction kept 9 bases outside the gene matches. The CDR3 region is CASSLPDRGFNNEQFF. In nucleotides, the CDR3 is TGTGCCAGCAGCCTCCCGGACAGGGGGTTCAACAATGAGCAGTTCTTC.

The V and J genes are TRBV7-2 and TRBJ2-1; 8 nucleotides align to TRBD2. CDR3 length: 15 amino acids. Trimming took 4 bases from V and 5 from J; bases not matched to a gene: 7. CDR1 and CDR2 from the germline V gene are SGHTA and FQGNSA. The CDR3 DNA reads TGTGCCAGCAGCTCCCTTCTGCGGGGGGACAATGAGCAGTTCTTC. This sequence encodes CASSSLLRGDNEQFF.

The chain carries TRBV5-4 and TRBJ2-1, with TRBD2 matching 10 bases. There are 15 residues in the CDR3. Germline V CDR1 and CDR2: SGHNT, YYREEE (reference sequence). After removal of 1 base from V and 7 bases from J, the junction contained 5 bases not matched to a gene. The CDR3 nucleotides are TGTGCCAGCAGCTTGTTGGCGACTAGCGGGAATGAGCAGTTCTTC. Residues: CASSLLATSGNEQFF.

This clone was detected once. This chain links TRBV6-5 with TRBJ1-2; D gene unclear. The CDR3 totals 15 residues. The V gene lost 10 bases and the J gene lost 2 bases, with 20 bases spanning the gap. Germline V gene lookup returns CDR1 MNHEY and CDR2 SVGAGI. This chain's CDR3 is CATWGTGTRNYGYTF. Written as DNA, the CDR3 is TGTGCCACTTGGGGAACCGGTACCAGAAACTATGGCTACACCTTC.

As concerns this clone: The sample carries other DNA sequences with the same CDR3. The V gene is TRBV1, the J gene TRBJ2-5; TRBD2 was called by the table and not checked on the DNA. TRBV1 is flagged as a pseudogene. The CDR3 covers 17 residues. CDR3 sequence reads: CTSSLGGPGGRGETQYF. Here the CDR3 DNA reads TGCACCAGCAGCCTTGGGGGGCCGGGGGGCAGAGGGGAGACCCAGTACTTC.

The CDR3 here is CASSNDRRETQYF. The CDR3 DNA sequence: TGTGCCAGTAGTAATGACAGAAGGGAGACCCAGTACTTC. The rearrangement links TRBV19 to TRBJ2-5; D possibly corresponds to TRBD1 (5 bases). The CDR3 spans 13 residues. CDR1 is LNHDA, CDR2 SQIVND, per germline (reference sequence). Trimming stripped 4 bases from V and 5 bases from J, with 11 bases between. The whole variable domain, remainder taken from reference TRBV19 and TRBJ2-5, is DGGITQSPKYLFRKEGQNVTLSCEQNLNHDAMYWYRQDPGQGLRLIYYSQIVNDFQKGDIAEGYSVSREKKESFPLTVTSAQKNPTAFYLCASSNDRRETQYFGPGTRLLVL.

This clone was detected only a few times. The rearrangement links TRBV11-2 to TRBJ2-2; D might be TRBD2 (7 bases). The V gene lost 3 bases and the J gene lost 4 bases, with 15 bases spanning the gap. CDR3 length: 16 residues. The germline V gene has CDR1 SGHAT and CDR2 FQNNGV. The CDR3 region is CASSFIRGEGTGELFF. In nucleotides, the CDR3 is TGTGCCAGCAGCTTTATTAGGGGGGAGGGCACCGGGGAGCTGTTTTTT.

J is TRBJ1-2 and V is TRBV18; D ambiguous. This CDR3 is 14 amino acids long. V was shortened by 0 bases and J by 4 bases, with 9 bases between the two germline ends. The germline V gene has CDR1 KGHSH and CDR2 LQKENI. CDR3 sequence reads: CASSPPVATYGYTF. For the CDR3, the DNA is TGTGCCAGCTCACCACCGGTGGCCACCTATGGCTACACCTTC.

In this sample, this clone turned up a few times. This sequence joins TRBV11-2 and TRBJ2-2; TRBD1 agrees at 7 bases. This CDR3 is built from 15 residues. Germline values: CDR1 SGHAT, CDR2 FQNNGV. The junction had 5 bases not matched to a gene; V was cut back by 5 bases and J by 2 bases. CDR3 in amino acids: CASSRDRRNTGELFF. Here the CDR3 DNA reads TGTGCCAGCAGCCGGGACAGAAGAAACACCGGGGAGCTGTTTTTT. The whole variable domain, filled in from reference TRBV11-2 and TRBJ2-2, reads EAGVAQSPRYKIIEKRQSVAFWCNPISGHATLYWYQQILGQGPKLLIQFQNNGVVDDSQLPKDRFSAERLKGVDSTLKIQPAKLEDSAVYLCASSRDRRNTGELFFGEGSRLTVL.